A selection of T cell receptor beta chains follows, all from one sample in a study of PD-1 blockade in classical Hodgkin lymphoma. Libraries were prepared by immunoSEQ multiplex PCR; TCRdb keeps only in-frame clonotypes and omits some of them. The profile shows 50,000 to 65,000 clones, more than 90% of them singletons. Sequencing used peripheral blood mononuclear cells (PBMCs), obtained before the fourth cycle of nivolumab. The receptors were gathered from a human donor with classical Hodgkin lymphoma. Each CDR3 is given with its conserved first and last residue. Each record gives: V gene, J gene, clone size, D gene, CDR3 protein, CDR3 DNA. A D gene is named only where the DNA matches it firmly. Some rows have no size entry. The others give once, few or many, or a class for an expanded clone.

V gene: TRBV27; J gene: TRBJ2-7; clone size: -; D gene: -; CDR3 protein: CASDPGKGASYEQYF; CDR3 DNA: TGTGCCAGCGACCCAGGGAAAGGGGCCTCCTACGAGCAGTACTTC
V gene: TRBV5-6; J gene: TRBJ2-7; clone size: -; D gene: -; CDR3 protein: CASRPPDGTYEQYF; CDR3 DNA: TGTGCCAGCAGGCCCCCGGACGGTACCTACGAGCAGTACTTC
V gene: TRBV5-6; J gene: TRBJ2-7; clone size: -; D gene: TRBD1; CDR3 protein: CASSLASRYRGRYEQYF; CDR3 DNA: TGTGCCAGCAGCTTGGCCAGTCGTTACAGGGGGCGATACGAGCAGTACTTC
V gene: TRBV6-5; J gene: TRBJ2-4; clone size: -; D gene: TRBD1; CDR3 protein: CATGQGASNIQYF; CDR3 DNA: TGTGCCACCGGACAGGGGGCATCTAACATTCAGTACTTC
V gene: TRBV6-1; J gene: TRBJ2-3; clone size: -; D gene: -; CDR3 protein: CASSVRGQSTDTQYF; CDR3 DNA: TGTGCCAGCAGTGTAAGGGGCCAGAGCACAGATACGCAGTATTTT
V gene: TRBV19; J gene: TRBJ2-1; clone size: -; D gene: -; CDR3 protein: CASSIANEQFF; CDR3 DNA: TGTGCCAGTAGTATAGCGAATGAGCAGTTCTTC
V gene: TRBV2; J gene: TRBJ2-3; clone size: once; D gene: TRBD2; CDR3 protein: CASRVGLAGKTDTQYF; CDR3 DNA: TGTGCCAGCAGGGTTGGACTAGCGGGGAAAACAGATACGCAGTATTTT
V gene: TRBV2; J gene: TRBJ2-5; clone size: -; D gene: TRBD2; CDR3 protein: CASSEARRDYSPQYF; CDR3 DNA: TGTGCCAGCAGTGAAGCGCGGAGGGACTATTCGCCCCAGTACTTC
V gene: TRBV27; J gene: TRBJ1-6; clone size: -; D gene: -; CDR3 protein: CASSLISGPSNLPLHF; CDR3 DNA: TGTGCCAGCAGTTTAATTTCGGGACCCTCAAATTTGCCCCTCCACTTT
V gene: TRBV10-3; J gene: TRBJ1-5; clone size: -; D gene: -; CDR3 protein: CAISDSSNQPQHF; CDR3 DNA: TGTGCCATCAGTGACAGTAGCAATCAGCCCCAGCATTTT
V gene: TRBV18; J gene: TRBJ1-5; clone size: few; D gene: TRBD1; CDR3 protein: CASSLTPPTGGYEPQHF; CDR3 DNA: TGTGCCAGCTCCCTCACACCCCCGACAGGGGGGTATGAGCCCCAGCATTTT
V gene: TRBV5-4; J gene: TRBJ2-7; clone size: once; D gene: TRBD2; CDR3 protein: CASSLGTSGGYEQYF; CDR3 DNA: TGTGCCAGCAGCTTGGGGACTAGCGGGGGCTACGAGCAGTACTTC
V gene: TRBV10-1; J gene: TRBJ1-3; clone size: once; D gene: -; CDR3 protein: CASSFQKDSGNTIYF; CDR3 DNA: TGCGCCAGCAGTTTCCAAAAGGACTCTGGAAACACCATATATTTT
V gene: TRBV28; J gene: TRBJ2-3; clone size: -; D gene: TRBD2; CDR3 protein: CASRRPSGGTDTQYF; CDR3 DNA: TGTGCCAGCCGACGACCTAGCGGAGGCACAGATACGCAGTATTTT
V gene: TRBV30; J gene: TRBJ2-7; clone size: -; D gene: -; CDR3 protein: CAWSVPVGHEQYF; CDR3 DNA: TGTGCCTGGAGTGTACCCGTGGGGCACGAGCAGTACTTC
V gene: TRBV12-1; J gene: TRBJ2-1; clone size: -; D gene: -; CDR3 protein: CASSFVHWEQFF; CDR3 DNA: TGTGCCAGCAGCTTTGTCCACTGGGAGCAGTTCTTC
V gene: TRBV2; J gene: TRBJ2-7; clone size: -; D gene: TRBD2; CDR3 protein: CASRQRDGYEQYF; CDR3 DNA: TGTGCCAGCAGACAGCGGGATGGCTACGAGCAGTACTTC
V gene: TRBV28; J gene: TRBJ2-7; clone size: -; D gene: -; CDR3 protein: CASSLGGAGSTYEQYF; CDR3 DNA: TGTGCCAGCAGTTTGGGGGGGGCGGGCTCGACCTACGAGCAGTACTTC
V gene: TRBV27; J gene: TRBJ2-1; clone size: -; D gene: -; CDR3 protein: CASSPRTPNEQFF; CDR3 DNA: TGTGCCAGCAGTCCTCGGACCCCTAATGAGCAGTTCTTC
V gene: TRBV28; J gene: TRBJ1-1; clone size: -; D gene: TRBD1; CDR3 protein: CASTPTGYTEAFF; CDR3 DNA: TGTGCCAGCACCCCGACAGGGTACACTGAAGCTTTCTTT
V gene: TRBV4-1; J gene: TRBJ2-3; clone size: -; D gene: -; CDR3 protein: CASSHLGRATTDTQYF; CDR3 DNA: TGCGCCAGCAGTCACTTAGGGAGAGCTACCACAGATACGCAGTATTTT
V gene: TRBV27; J gene: TRBJ2-2; clone size: -; D gene: -; CDR3 protein: CASSLYRDKTGELFF; CDR3 DNA: TGTGCCAGCAGTTTGTACAGGGATAAGACTGGGGAGCTGTTTTTT
V gene: TRBV10-1; J gene: TRBJ2-1; clone size: -; D gene: TRBD2; CDR3 protein: CASSEAAGDLYNEQFF; CDR3 DNA: TGCGCCAGCAGTGAGGCAGCGGGAGACCTCTACAATGAGCAGTTCTTC
V gene: TRBV7-9; J gene: TRBJ2-3; clone size: -; D gene: TRBD1; CDR3 protein: CASRPRDSPTQYF; CDR3 DNA: TGTGCCAGCAGGCCGAGGGACAGCCCAACGCAGTATTTT
V gene: TRBV7-9; J gene: TRBJ2-2; clone size: -; D gene: TRBD2; CDR3 protein: CASSPSGGTGELFF; CDR3 DNA: TGTGCCAGCAGCCCCTCGGGGGGCACCGGGGAGCTGTTTTTT
V gene: TRBV7-9; J gene: TRBJ1-2; clone size: -; D gene: TRBD1; CDR3 protein: CASSLRGTGYGYTF; CDR3 DNA: TGTGCCAGCAGCTTACGCGGGACAGGCTATGGCTACACCTTC
V gene: TRBV28; J gene: TRBJ2-3; clone size: -; D gene: -; CDR3 protein: CASSRHYFNTQYF; CDR3 DNA: TGTGCCAGCAGTAGACACTACTTTAATACGCAGTATTTT
V gene: TRBV5-1; J gene: TRBJ2-7; clone size: -; D gene: -; CDR3 protein: CASSTTTYNEQYF; CDR3 DNA: TGCGCCAGCAGCACAACCACGTACAACGAGCAGTACTTC
V gene: TRBV6-5; J gene: TRBJ1-4; clone size: -; D gene: -; CDR3 protein: CASSLAWDNEKLFF; CDR3 DNA: TGTGCCAGCAGCCTCGCGTGGGATAATGAAAAACTGTTTTTT
V gene: TRBV9; J gene: TRBJ2-1; clone size: -; D gene: TRBD2; CDR3 protein: CASSGILAGNYNEQFF; CDR3 DNA: TGTGCCAGCAGCGGTATACTAGCGGGAAACTACAATGAGCAGTTCTTC
V gene: TRBV11-2; J gene: TRBJ2-1; clone size: few; D gene: -; CDR3 protein: CAVQGQSSYNEQFF; CDR3 DNA: TGTGCCGTTCAAGGGCAGAGCTCCTACAATGAGCAGTTCTTC